Here is one T cell receptor beta chain with its context. The antigen remains undetermined. Together with a sample-barcoded 5' primer, a J-beta primer mix was included in a second PCR lasting roughly 7 to 11 cycles. TCRdb used MiXCR to reprocess the 5' RACE reads, holding one entry per CDR3 protein. The sample has fewer than 900,000 distinct CDR3 sequences; more than 40% are singletons. The germline CDR1 and CDR2 sequences are MNHEY and SMNVEV (reference sequence). Trimming shortened V by 11 bases and J by 6 bases, and 9 bases separated the two germline ends. CDR3 length: 10 amino acids. This entry is derived from a study of blood T cells in healthy people across ages. Regarding the study as a whole: Significant beta diversity loss was already apparent by age roughly 44, declining roughly linearly. The lack of PBMC sorting stopped any conclusive naive versus antigen-experienced comparison. Compared with aged donors, long-lived donors showed fewer expanded clones, suggesting selection.

Samples had at least 6 million PBMCs isolated from them. The receptor was isolated from a woman aged 55-69 years in good health. The chain couples TRBV27 to TRBJ2-3; possibly TRBD2 for D (6 bases). The sequencing sample was made of blood. The CDR3 DNA reads TGTGCCGCGGGGTTCGATACGCAGTATTTT. Protein sequence: CAAGFDTQYF.